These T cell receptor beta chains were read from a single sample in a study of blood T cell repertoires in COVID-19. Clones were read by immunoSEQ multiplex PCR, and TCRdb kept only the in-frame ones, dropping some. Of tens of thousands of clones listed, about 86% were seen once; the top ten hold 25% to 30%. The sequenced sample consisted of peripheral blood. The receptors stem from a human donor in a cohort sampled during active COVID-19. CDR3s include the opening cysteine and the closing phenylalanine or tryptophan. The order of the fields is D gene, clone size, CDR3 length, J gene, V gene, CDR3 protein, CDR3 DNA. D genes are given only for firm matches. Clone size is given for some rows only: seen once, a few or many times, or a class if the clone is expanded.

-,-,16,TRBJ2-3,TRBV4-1,CASSQDHVLYTDTQYF,TGCGCCAGCAGCCAAGATCACGTCCTCTACACAGATACGCAGTATTTT
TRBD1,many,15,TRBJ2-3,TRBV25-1,CASSEGDRGADTQYF,TGTGCCAGCAGTGAGGGGGACAGGGGGGCAGATACGCAGTATTTT
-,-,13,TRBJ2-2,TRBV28,CASSLRVTGELFF,TGTGCCAGCAGTTTACGGGTTACCGGGGAGCTGTTTTTT
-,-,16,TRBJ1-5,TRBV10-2,CASSGGRGAFNQPQHF,TGCGCCAGCAGCGGGGGGCGGGGTGCCTTCAATCAGCCCCAGCATTTT
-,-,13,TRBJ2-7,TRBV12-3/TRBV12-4,CASRTGTNYEQYF,TGTGCCAGCCGGACCGGGACAAACTACGAGCAGTACTTC
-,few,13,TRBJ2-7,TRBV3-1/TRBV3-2,CASSHAASYEQYF,TGTGCCAGCAGCCACGCGGCCTCCTACGAGCAGTACTTC
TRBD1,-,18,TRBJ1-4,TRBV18,CASSPLMAGGAEREKLFF,TGTGCCAGCTCACCACTGATGGCAGGGGGCGCAGAACGGGAAAAACTGTTTTTT
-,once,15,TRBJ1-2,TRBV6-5,CASNVVGGRASGYTF,TGTGCCAGCAATGTCGTCGGGGGGCGAGCGTCTGGCTACACCTTC
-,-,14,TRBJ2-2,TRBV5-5,CASSGTPGGGELFF,TGTGCCAGCAGCGGAACGCCGGGCGGGGGGGAGCTGTTTTTT
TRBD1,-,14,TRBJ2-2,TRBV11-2,CASSFRDSRGELFF,TGTGCCAGCAGCTTCCGGGACAGCCGGGGGGAGCTGTTTTTT
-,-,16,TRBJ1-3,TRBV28,CASSQLAGSSGNTIYF,TGTGCCAGCAGTCAGCTCGCGGGGAGCTCTGGAAACACCATATATTTT
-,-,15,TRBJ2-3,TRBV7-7,CASSLGTGTTDTQYF,TGTGCTAGCAGCTTAGGTACAGGGACCACAGATACGCAGTATTTT
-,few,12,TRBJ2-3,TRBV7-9,CASSPVADTQYF,TGTGCCAGCAGCCCGGTAGCAGATACGCAGTATTTT
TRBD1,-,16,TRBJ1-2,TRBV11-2,CASSYWPPGQSPGYTF,TGTGCCAGCAGCTACTGGCCACCGGGACAGTCTCCTGGCTACACCTTC
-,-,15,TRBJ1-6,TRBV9,CASNLDGGAGSPLHF,TGTGCCAGCAATCTAGATGGGGGGGCCGGTTCACCCCTCCACTTT
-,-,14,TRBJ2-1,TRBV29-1,CSVAQGRSYNEQFF,TGCAGCGTTGCCCAAGGAAGGAGTTACAATGAGCAGTTCTTC
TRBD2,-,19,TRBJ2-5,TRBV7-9,CASTLGLAGGKVAQETQYF,TGTGCCAGCACCCTGGGACTAGCGGGGGGAAAAGTTGCCCAAGAGACCCAGTACTTC
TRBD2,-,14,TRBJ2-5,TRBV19,CASSDTSGGKTQYF,TGTGCCAGTAGTGACACTAGCGGGGGCAAGACCCAGTACTTC
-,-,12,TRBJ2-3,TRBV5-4,CATAGSADTQYF,TGTGCCACCGCGGGGTCGGCAGATACGCAGTATTTT
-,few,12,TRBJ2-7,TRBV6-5,CATWKGPYEQYF,TGTGCCACCTGGAAGGGGCCCTACGAGCAGTACTTC
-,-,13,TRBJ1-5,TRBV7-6,CATSRSGGQPQHF,TGTGCCACGTCTCGTAGCGGTGGACAGCCCCAGCATTTT
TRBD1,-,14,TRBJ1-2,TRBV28,CASSPGQGAFGYTF,TGTGCCAGCAGTCCGGGACAGGGGGCGTTTGGCTACACCTTC
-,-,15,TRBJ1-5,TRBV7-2,CASSQRTDRGQPQHF,TGTGCCAGCAGCCAGCGGACGGACCGGGGACAGCCCCAGCATTTT
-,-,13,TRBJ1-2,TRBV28,CASSLSDTVGYTF,TGTGCCAGCAGTTTATCAGACACCGTGGGCTACACCTTC
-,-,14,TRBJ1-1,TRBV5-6,CASSVFNMATEAFF,TGTGCCAGCAGCGTATTCAATATGGCAACTGAAGCTTTCTTT
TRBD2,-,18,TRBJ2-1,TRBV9,CASSVGLAGGISYNEQFF,TGTGCCAGCAGCGTAGGACTAGCGGGGGGGATCTCCTACAATGAGCAGTTCTTC
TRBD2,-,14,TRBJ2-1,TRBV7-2,CASSFAGGYNEQFF,TGTGCCAGCAGCTTCGCGGGGGGCTACAATGAGCAGTTCTTC
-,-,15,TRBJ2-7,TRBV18,CASSPAHSNTNEQYF,TGTGCCAGCTCACCAGCCCACTCTAATACGAACGAGCAGTACTTC
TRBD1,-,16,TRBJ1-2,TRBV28,CASSFTPGAGGNGYTF,TGTGCCAGCAGTTTCACCCCCGGGGCAGGGGGTAATGGCTACACCTTC
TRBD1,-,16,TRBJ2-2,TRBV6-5,CASSLDRGANTGELFF,TGTGCCAGCAGTTTGGACAGGGGGGCAAACACCGGGGAGCTGTTTTTT
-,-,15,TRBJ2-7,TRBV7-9,CASSLTLGARYEQYF,TGTGCCAGCAGCTTAACCCTAGGCGCCCGCTACGAGCAGTACTTC
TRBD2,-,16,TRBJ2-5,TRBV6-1,CASSEVSGGSQETQYF,TGTGCCAGCAGTGAGGTTAGCGGGGGAAGCCAAGAGACCCAGTACTTC
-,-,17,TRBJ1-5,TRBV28,CASSSQRQPYSNQPQHF,TGTGCCAGCAGTTCCCAGAGACAACCTTATAGCAATCAGCCCCAGCATTTT
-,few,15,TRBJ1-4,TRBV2,CASSLPGQSNEKLFF,TGTGCCAGCAGCCTCCCCGGACAGAGTAATGAAAAACTGTTTTTT
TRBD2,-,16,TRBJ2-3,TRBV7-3,CASSSRAGGRIDTQYF,TGTGCCAGCAGCTCTAGAGCGGGGGGGCGTATAGATACGCAGTATTTT
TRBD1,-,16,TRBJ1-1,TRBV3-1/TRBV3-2,CASSQDWETGGTEAFF,TGTGCCAGCAGCCAAGATTGGGAGACAGGGGGCACTGAAGCTTTCTTT
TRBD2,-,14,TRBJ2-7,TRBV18,CASSPREGKNEQYF,TGTGCCAGCTCACCACGGGAGGGGAAAAACGAGCAGTACTTC
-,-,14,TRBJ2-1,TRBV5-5,CASSQAREAHEQFF,TGTGCCAGCAGTCAAGCTCGGGAAGCACATGAGCAGTTCTTC
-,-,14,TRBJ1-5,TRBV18,CASSSTDSNQPQHF,TGTGCCAGCTCATCAACAGATAGCAATCAGCCCCAGCATTTT
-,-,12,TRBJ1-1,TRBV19,CASSSQVGEAFF,TGTGCCAGTAGTAGTCAGGTTGGTGAAGCTTTCTTT